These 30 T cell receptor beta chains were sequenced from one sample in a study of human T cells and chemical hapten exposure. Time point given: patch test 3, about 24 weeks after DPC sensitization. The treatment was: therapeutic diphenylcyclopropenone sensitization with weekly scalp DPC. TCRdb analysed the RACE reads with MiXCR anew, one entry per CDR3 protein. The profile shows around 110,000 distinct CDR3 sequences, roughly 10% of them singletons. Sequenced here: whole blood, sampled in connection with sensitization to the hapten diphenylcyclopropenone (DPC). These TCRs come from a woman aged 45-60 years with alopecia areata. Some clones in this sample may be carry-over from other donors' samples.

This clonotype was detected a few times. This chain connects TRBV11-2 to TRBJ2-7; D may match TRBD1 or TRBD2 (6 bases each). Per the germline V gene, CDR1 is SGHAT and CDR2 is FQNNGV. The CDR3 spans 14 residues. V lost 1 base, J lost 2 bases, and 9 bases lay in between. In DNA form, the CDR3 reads TGTGCCAGCAGCTTAGGTCGGGGGCCCTACGAGCAGTACTTC. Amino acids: CASSLGRGPYEQYF.

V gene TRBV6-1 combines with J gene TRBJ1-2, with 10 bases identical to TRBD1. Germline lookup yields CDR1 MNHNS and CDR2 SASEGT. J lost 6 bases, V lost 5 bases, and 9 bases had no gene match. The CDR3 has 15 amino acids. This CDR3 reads CASSLVPGTGDGYTF. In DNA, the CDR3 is TGTGCCAGCAGTTTGGTACCCGGGACAGGGGATGGCTACACCTTC.

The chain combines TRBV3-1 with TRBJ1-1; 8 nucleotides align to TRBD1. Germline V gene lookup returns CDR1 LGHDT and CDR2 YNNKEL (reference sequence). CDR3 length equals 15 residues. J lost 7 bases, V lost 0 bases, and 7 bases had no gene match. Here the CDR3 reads CASSQEGRGRLEAFF. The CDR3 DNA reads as TGTGCCAGCAGCCAAGAAGGCAGGGGGCGTCTTGAAGCTTTCTTT.

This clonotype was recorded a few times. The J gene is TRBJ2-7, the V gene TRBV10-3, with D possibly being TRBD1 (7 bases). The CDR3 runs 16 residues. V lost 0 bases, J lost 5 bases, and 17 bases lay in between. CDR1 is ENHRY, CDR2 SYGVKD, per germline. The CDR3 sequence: CAISESRGQSSHEQYF. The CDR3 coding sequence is TGTGCCATCAGTGAGTCGCGGGGACAGTCCTCGCACGAGCAGTACTTC.

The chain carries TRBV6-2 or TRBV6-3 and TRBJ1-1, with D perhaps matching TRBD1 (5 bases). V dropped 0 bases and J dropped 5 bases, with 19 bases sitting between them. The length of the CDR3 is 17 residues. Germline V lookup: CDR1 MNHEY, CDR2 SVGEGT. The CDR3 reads CASSYSSRQGRKTEAFF. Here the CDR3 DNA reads TGTGCCAGCAGTTACTCTTCTCGCCAGGGCCGAAAAACTGAAGCTTTCTTT.

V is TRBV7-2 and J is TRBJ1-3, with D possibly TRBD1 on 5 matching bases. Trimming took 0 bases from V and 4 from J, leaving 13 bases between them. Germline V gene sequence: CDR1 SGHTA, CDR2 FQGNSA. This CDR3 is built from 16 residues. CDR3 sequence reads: CASSLAPTVPGNTIYF. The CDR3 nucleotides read TGTGCCAGCAGCTTAGCGCCGACAGTGCCAGGAAACACCATATATTTT.

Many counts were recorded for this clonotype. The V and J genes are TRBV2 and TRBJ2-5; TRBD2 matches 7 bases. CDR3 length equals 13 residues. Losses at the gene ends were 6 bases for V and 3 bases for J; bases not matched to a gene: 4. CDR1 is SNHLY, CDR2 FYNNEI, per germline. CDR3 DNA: TGTGCCAGCAGGAAAGGGAGGGAAGAGACCCAGTACTTC. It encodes CASRKGREETQYF.

CDR3 DNA: TGTGCCAGCAGTTTAGAGGTCGGAGGCACAGATACGCAGTATTTT. This codes for CASSLEVGGTDTQYF. The gene calls are TRBV12-3 or TRBV12-4 and TRBJ2-3; unclear D gene. Trimming shortened V by 1 base and J by 1 base, and 9 bases separated the two germline ends. The CDR3 totals 15 residues.

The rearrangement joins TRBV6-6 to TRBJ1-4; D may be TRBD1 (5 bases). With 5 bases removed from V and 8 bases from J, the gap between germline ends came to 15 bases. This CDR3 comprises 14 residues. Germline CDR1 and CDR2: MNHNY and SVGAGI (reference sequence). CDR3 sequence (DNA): TGTGCCAGCAGTCCCCCGGGACTCGGGGAAAAACTGTTTTTT. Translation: CASSPPGLGEKLFF.

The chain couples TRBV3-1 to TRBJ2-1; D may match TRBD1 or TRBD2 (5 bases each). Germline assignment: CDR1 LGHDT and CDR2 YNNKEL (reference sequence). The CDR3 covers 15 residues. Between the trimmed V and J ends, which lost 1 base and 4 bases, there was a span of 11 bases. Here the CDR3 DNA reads TGTGCCAGCAGCCAAGGTCCGGGGCAGTACAATGAGCAGTTCTTC. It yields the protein CASSQGPGQYNEQFF.

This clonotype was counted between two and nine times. The CDR3 loop reads CASSPGTADTQYF. CDR3 coding DNA: TGTGCCAGCAGCCCAGGGACGGCAGATACGCAGTATTTT. V gene TRBV5-6 combines with J gene TRBJ2-3, with D tentatively TRBD1 or TRBD2 (5 bases each). This CDR3 is built from 13 residues. CDR1 is SGHDT and CDR2 is YYEEEE in the germline V gene. V lost 4 bases and J lost 4, with 10 bases in between.

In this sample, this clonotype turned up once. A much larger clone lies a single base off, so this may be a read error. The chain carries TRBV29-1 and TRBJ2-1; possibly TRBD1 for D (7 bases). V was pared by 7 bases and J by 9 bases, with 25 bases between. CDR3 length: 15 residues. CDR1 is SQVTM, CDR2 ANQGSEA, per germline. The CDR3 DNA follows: TGCAGCGCTGAGGGGGGAGGCCCCTCAGGGGGTGAGCAGTTCTTC. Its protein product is CSAEGGGPSGGEQFF.

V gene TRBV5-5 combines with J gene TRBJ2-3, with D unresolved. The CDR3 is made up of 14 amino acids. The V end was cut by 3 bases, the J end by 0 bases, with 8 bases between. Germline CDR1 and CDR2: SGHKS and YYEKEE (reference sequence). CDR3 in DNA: TGTGCCAGCAGCTCCGTTATTAGCACAGATACGCAGTATTTT. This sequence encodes CASSSVISTDTQYF.

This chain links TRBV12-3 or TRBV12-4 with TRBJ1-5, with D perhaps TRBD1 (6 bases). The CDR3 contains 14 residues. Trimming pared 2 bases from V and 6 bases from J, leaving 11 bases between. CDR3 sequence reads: CASSLTGRVQPQHF. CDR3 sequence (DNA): TGTGCCAGCAGTTTAACAGGGAGGGTTCAGCCCCAGCATTTT.

As DNA, the CDR3 is TGTGCCAGCAGCCCGGACTATTTTCTTGAGGGCTACACCTTC. Amino acids: CASSPDYFLEGYTF. The rearrangement uses TRBV5-4 and TRBJ1-2; no clear D. This CDR3 comprises 14 residues. Trimming left V 4 bases short and J 8 bases short, with 18 bases between. Germline lookup yields CDR1 SGHNT and CDR2 YYREEE (reference sequence). Full variable domain (rest looked up from reference TRBV5-4 and TRBJ1-2): ETGVTQSPTHLIKTRGQQVTLRCSSQSGHNTVSWYQQALGQGPQFIFQYYREEENGRGNFPPRFSGLQFPNYSSELNVNALELDDSALYLCASSPDYFLEGYTFGSGTRLTVV.

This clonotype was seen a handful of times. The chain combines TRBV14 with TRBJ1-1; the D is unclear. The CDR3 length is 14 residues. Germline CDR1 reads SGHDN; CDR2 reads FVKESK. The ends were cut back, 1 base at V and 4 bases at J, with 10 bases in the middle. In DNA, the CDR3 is TGTGCCAGCAGCCAAGTATTCGGAGGCACTGAAGCTTTCTTT. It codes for CASSQVFGGTEAFF.

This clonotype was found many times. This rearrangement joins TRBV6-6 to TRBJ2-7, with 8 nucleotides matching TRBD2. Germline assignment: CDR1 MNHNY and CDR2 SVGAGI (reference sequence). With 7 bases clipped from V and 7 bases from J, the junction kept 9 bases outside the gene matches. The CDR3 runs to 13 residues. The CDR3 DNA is TGTGCCAGCAACCTTAGCGGGAAGGGGGAGCAGTACTTC. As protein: CASNLSGKGEQYF.

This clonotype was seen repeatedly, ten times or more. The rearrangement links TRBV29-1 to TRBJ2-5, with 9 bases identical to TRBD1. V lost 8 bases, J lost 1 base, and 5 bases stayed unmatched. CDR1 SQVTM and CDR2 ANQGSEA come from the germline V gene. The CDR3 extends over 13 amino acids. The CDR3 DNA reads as TGCAGCTCCGGGACAGGGCCCCAAGAGACCCAGTACTTC. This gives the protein CSSGTGPQETQYF.

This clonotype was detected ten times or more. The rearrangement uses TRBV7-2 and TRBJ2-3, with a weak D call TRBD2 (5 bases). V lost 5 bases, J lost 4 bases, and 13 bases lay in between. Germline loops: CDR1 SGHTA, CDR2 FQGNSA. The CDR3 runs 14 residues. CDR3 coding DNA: TGTGCCAGCAGCGCCGTAATGGAGGCAGATACGCAGTATTTT. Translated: CASSAVMEADTQYF.

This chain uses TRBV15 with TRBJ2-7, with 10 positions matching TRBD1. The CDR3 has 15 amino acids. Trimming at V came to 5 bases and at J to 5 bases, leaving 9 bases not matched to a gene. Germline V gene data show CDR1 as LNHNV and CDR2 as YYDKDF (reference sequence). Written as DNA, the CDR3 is TGTGCCACCAGCGGATGGACAGGGGGAGAGAACGAGCAGTACTTC. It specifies CATSGWTGGENEQYF.

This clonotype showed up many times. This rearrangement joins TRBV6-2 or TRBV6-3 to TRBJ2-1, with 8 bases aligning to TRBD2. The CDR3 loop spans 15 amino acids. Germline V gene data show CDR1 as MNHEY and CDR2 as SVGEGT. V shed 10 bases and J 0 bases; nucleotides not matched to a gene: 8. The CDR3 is CATQSGGSSYNEQFF. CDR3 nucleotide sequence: TGTGCCACCCAATCGGGGGGGAGCTCCTACAATGAGCAGTTCTTC.

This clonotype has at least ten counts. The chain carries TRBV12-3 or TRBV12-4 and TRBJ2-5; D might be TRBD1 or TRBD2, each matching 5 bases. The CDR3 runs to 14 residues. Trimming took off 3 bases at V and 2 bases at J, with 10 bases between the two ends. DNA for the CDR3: TGTGCCAGCAGTTTCGGGGCCAGGCAAGAGACCCAGTACTTC. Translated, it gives CASSFGARQETQYF.

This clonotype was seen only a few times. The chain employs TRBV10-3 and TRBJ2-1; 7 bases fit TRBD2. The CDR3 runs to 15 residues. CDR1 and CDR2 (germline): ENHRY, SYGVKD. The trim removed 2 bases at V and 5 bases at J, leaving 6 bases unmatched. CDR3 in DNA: TGTGCCATCAGTGAGGGAGCGGGGTTCCACAATGAGCAGTTCTTC. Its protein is CAISEGAGFHNEQFF.

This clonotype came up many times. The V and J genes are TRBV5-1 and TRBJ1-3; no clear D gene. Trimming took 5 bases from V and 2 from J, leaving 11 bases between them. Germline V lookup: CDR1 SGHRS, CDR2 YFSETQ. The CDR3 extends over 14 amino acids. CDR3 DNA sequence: TGCGCCAGCAGAGAGGAGGTTCCTGGAAACACCATATATTTT. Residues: CASREEVPGNTIYF.

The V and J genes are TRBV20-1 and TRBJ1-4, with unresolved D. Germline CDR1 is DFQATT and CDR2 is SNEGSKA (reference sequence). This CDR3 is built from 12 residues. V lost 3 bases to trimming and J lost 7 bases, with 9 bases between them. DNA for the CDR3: TGCAGTGCTAGTGATATCGGTGAAAAACTGTTTTTT. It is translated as CSASDIGEKLFF.

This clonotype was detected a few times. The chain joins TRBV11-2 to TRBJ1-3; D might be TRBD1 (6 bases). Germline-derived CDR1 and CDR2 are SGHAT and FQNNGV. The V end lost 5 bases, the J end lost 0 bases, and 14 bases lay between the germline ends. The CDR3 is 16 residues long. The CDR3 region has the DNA TGTGCCAGCAGCCCCGGACAGCTTCCCTCTGGAAACACCATATATTTT. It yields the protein CASSPGQLPSGNTIYF. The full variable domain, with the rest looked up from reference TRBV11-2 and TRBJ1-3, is EAGVAQSPRYKIIEKRQSVAFWCNPISGHATLYWYQQILGQGPKLLIQFQNNGVVDDSQLPKDRFSAERLKGVDSTLKIQPAKLEDSAVYLCASSPGQLPSGNTIYFGEGSWLTVV.

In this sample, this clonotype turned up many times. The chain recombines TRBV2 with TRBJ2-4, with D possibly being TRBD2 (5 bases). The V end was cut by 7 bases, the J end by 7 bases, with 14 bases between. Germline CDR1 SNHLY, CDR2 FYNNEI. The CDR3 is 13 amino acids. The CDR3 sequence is CASNYGWENIQYF. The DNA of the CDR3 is TGTGCCAGCAATTACGGGTGGGAGAACATTCAGTACTTC.

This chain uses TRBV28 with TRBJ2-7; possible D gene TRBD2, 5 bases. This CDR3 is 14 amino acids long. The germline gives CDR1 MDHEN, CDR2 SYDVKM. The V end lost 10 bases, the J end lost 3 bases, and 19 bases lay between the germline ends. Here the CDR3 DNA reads TGTGCCACCCTACCCCCCGGGGATTACTACGAGCAGTACTTC. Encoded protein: CATLPPGDYYEQYF.

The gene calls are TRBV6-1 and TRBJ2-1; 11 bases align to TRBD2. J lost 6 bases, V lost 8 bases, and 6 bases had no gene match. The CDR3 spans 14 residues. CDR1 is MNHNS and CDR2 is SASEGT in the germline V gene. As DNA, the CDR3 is TGTGCCAGCGGGCTAGCGGGGGGTTTCAATGAGCAGTTCTTC. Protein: CASGLAGGFNEQFF.

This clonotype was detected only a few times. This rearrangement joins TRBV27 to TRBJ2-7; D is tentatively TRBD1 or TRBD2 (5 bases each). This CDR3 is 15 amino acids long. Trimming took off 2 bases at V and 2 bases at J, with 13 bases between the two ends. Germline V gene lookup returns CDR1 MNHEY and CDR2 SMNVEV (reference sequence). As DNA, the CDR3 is TGTGCCAGCAGTTTACATCCGCAGGGACCCTACGAGCAGTACTTC. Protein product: CASSLHPQGPYEQYF.